The rows below give T cell receptor beta chains drawn from one sample of a study of vaccination and CD4 T cells after COVID-19. One entry per CDR3 protein results from TCRdb running MiXCR on the PCR reads. In the table there are roughly 14,000 distinct CDR3 sequences, roughly two fifths of which are singletons. Their antigen targets remain unknown. The sample was CD4+ T cells from blood, cultured in vitro, taken before SARS-CoV-2 vaccination. These receptors were taken from a human donor who had recovered from COVID-19. The CDR3 runs from the conserved cysteine through the conserved F or W. The order of the fields is V gene, D gene, clone size, J gene, CDR3 DNA, CDR3 protein. The D gene is left open where the match is weak. Some rows mark clone size as missing; the rest say once, few, many or name a class of expanded clone.

>TRBV10-3|.|.|TRBJ2-5
TGTGCCATCAGTGAGTCAACGGGTGGTCAAGAGACCCAGTACTTC
CAISESTGGQETQYF
>TRBV20-1|TRBD1|few|TRBJ1-2
TGCAGTGCTAGAAGCCAAAGGACAGGGGCCGGCTACACCTTC
CSARSQRTGAGYTF
>TRBV20-1|TRBD2|.|TRBJ2-7
TGCAGTGCACCTACTAGCGGGAGGGCCGGGGAGCAGTACTTC
CSAPTSGRAGEQYF
>TRBV11-2|.|few|TRBJ1-1
TGTGCCAGCAGCTTAGAAGCAGGGACTGAAGCTTTCTTT
CASSLEAGTEAFF
>TRBV20-1|TRBD2|few|TRBJ2-2
TGCAGTGCCAGACTAGCGCGGGGCACCGGGGAGCTGTTTTTT
CSARLARGTGELFF
>TRBV19|TRBD2|.|TRBJ2-1
TGTGCCAGTAGACTAGCGGGAGGCTACAATGAGCAGTTCTTC
CASRLAGGYNEQFF
>TRBV28|TRBD1|.|TRBJ1-6
TGTGCCAGCAGCTCACCCGGGACAGGGGGTCGGGTGAATAATTCACCCCTCCACTTT
CASSSPGTGGRVNNSPLHF
>TRBV6-2/TRBV6-3|.|.|TRBJ2-1
TGTGCCAGCAGTTACAGGGGGGCCCCTGAGCAGTTCTTC
CASSYRGAPEQFF
>TRBV20-1|.|.|TRBJ1-5
TGCAGTGCTATCAAGTCGGGAGGCTCGCCCCAGCATTTT
CSAIKSGGSPQHF
>TRBV11-2|TRBD1|.|TRBJ2-7
TGTGCCAGCAGCCCCCAGACAGGGACCTACGAGCAGTACTTC
CASSPQTGTYEQYF
>TRBV20-1|.|few|TRBJ1-5
TGCAGTGCTAGAGAGGGGACCACCGGTGGGGGTCAGCCCCAGCATTTT
CSAREGTTGGGQPQHF
>TRBV20-1|TRBD2|few|TRBJ2-7
TGCAGTGCGACCCCCCCGGGACTAGCGGGGATCTACGAGCAGTACTTC
CSATPPGLAGIYEQYF
>TRBV5-1|.|few|TRBJ2-7
TGCGCCAGCAGCTTCGGGGATCGAGGTTACGAGCAGTACTTC
CASSFGDRGYEQYF
>TRBV14|.|few|TRBJ2-1
TGTGCCAGCAGCCAAGAATACCAGGGGGGAGGCAGGGATAAGCAGTTCTTC
CASSQEYQGGGRDKQFF
>TRBV20-1|TRBD1|few|TRBJ1-5
TGCAGTGCTAGCCGGGCCCAGGGGGATCAGCCCCAGCATTTT
CSASRAQGDQPQHF
>TRBV14|.|.|TRBJ2-5
TGTGCCAGCAGCCAAGCAAAGGGGACGACTAGTTTCCAAGAGACCCAGTACTTC
CASSQAKGTTSFQETQYF
>TRBV18|TRBD1|.|TRBJ1-2
TGTGCCAGCTCACTAGGGCAGGGGGATGGCTACACCTTC
CASSLGQGDGYTF
>TRBV20-1|TRBD1|.|TRBJ1-5
TGCAGTGCCCCGGGACAGGGGGATTATCAGCCCCAGCATTTT
CSAPGQGDYQPQHF
>TRBV6-2/TRBV6-3|.|.|TRBJ2-6
TGTGCCAGCAGTCACCTCCCCTCTGGGGCCAACGTCCTGACTTTC
CASSHLPSGANVLTF
>TRBV11-2|.|.|TRBJ1-1
TGTGCCAGCAGCGTGGAAATGAACACTGAAGCTTTCTTT
CASSVEMNTEAFF
>TRBV7-9|.|.|TRBJ1-1
TGTGCCAGCAGCTTTGAACAAATGAACACTGAAGCTTTCTTT
CASSFEQMNTEAFF
>TRBV20-1|.|.|TRBJ2-4
TGCAGTGGCATGTACAGTCCTGGGGCAGGAAACATTCAGTACTTC
CSGMYSPGAGNIQYF
>TRBV11-3|.|.|TRBJ2-7
TGTGCCAGCAGCTTAGAGTTACCCTACGAGCAGTACTTC
CASSLELPYEQYF
>TRBV5-1|.|.|TRBJ1-2
TGCGCCAGCAGGGATGGACCTCAGGGTGGCTACACCTTC
CASRDGPQGGYTF
>TRBV7-9|.|once|TRBJ2-1
TGTGCCAGCAGCCTCACTGGACGTAGGAATGAGCAGTTCTTC
CASSLTGRRNEQFF
>TRBV5-5|TRBD1|.|TRBJ1-2
TGTGCCAGCAGCTTCGCCGGGACAGCTAAAGTTAACTATGGCTACACCTTC
CASSFAGTAKVNYGYTF
>TRBV12-3/TRBV12-4|.|few|TRBJ1-5
TGTGCCAGCAGTTTTGCAGGGCATCAGCCCCAGCATTTT
CASSFAGHQPQHF
>TRBV10-3|TRBD1|few|TRBJ1-1
TGTGCCATCAGCACTTCCAGGGGATCAGGGGGTAGGAACACTGAAGCTTTCTTT
CAISTSRGSGGRNTEAFF
>TRBV6-5|TRBD1|.|TRBJ1-1
TGTGCCAGCAGTTACGGGACAGGGGGCTATAACACTGAAGCTTTCTTT
CASSYGTGGYNTEAFF
>TRBV4-1|.|.|TRBJ1-1
TGCGCCAGCAGCCACCCGGGACCGGACACTGAAGCTTTCTTT
CASSHPGPDTEAFF
>TRBV6-2/TRBV6-3|TRBD1|.|TRBJ1-5
TGTGCCAGCAGTACCGGACAGGGGGCAAATCAGCCCCAGCATTTT
CASSTGQGANQPQHF
>TRBV6-1|TRBD1|few|TRBJ2-7
TGTGCCAGCAGTATAAGCGACAGGGGGCGTCGGGAGCAGTACTTC
CASSISDRGRREQYF
>TRBV7-3|.|.|TRBJ2-6
TGTGCCAGCAGCTCTACAAGGGGGTCTGGGGCCAACGTCCTGACTTTC
CASSSTRGSGANVLTF